This is a list of T cell receptor beta chains from one sample in a study of T-cell reconstitution after alpha-beta-depleted transplantation in children. MiXCR was run by TCRdb on the PCR reads, yielding one entry per CDR3 protein. Of 75,000 to 80,000 distinct CDR3 sequences listed, around a sixth are singletons. Source: PBMCs, mostly from graft donor cells, taken 360 days after TCRalphabeta/CD19-depleted stem cell transplant. The source is a male patient aged 2-10 years who had a stem cell transplant for acute lymphoblastic leukemia, so the T cells may come from the graft donor. CDR3s include the opening cysteine and the closing phenylalanine or tryptophan. The D gene is left open where the match is weak. Part of the rows lack a size; the others show once, few, many or a class for expanded clones.

clone_size	v_call	d_call	j_call	cdr3_aa	cdr3_nt
.	TRBV6-1	.	TRBJ2-7	CASSPMGFFGRYEQYF	TGTGCCAGCAGCCCCATGGGCTTCTTTGGGCGCTACGAGCAGTACTTC
.	TRBV5-1	TRBD2	TRBJ2-1	CASHAGLAGVNEQFF	TGCGCCAGCCATGCGGGACTAGCGGGAGTAAATGAGCAGTTCTTC
.	TRBV6-5	.	TRBJ2-7	CASTRGYEQYF	TGTGCCAGCACGAGGGGATACGAGCAGTACTTC
few	TRBV20-1	TRBD2	TRBJ2-1	CSASAGLAGVNEQFF	TGCAGTGCTAGCGCGGGACTAGCGGGAGTTAATGAGCAGTTCTTC
many	TRBV7-7	.	TRBJ2-1	CASSLWESSYNEQFF	TGTGCTAGCAGCTTATGGGAGAGCTCCTACAATGAGCAGTTCTTC
few	TRBV10-3	TRBD1	TRBJ2-1	CAISEAGQASSYNEQFF	TGTGCCATCAGTGAGGCGGGACAGGCCAGCTCCTACAATGAGCAGTTCTTC
medium-sized	TRBV7-9	TRBD2	TRBJ2-1	CASSLAPAGEYNEQFF	TGTGCCAGCAGCTTAGCGCCAGCGGGAGAATACAATGAGCAGTTCTTC
many	TRBV7-2	.	TRBJ2-6	CASSLVSSGANVLTF	TGTGCCAGCAGCTTAGTATCCTCTGGGGCCAACGTCCTGACTTTC
.	TRBV7-8	.	TRBJ2-2	CASRLGMGGLGRGELFF	TGTGCCAGCCGCTTAGGCATGGGAGGATTGGGAAGAGGGGAGCTGTTTTTT
many	TRBV7-9	.	TRBJ2-7	CASSLLPLLAAPYEQYF	TGTGCCAGCAGCTTATTACCCCTCTTAGCGGCCCCCTACGAGCAGTACTTC
many	TRBV12-3/TRBV12-4	.	TRBJ2-1	CASSFRAGSSYNEQFF	TGTGCCAGCAGCTTTCGGGCGGGAAGCTCCTACAATGAGCAGTTCTTC
.	TRBV6-5	TRBD2	TRBJ2-7	CASSNRLAGPYEQYF	TGTGCCAGCAGTAACAGACTAGCGGGACCTTACGAGCAGTACTTC
few	TRBV27	.	TRBJ2-5	CASRGRTSARYQETQYF	TGTGCCAGCAGGGGCCGAACTAGTGCTCGGTACCAAGAGACCCAGTACTTC
many	TRBV4-1	TRBD2	TRBJ2-7	CASSQDPGTTYEQYF	TGCGCCAGCAGCCAAGATCCCGGGACTACCTACGAGCAGTACTTC
few	TRBV5-1	TRBD2	TRBJ2-1	CASSLDGTSGSGYNEQFF	TGCGCCAGCAGCTTGGATGGGACTAGCGGGAGCGGATACAATGAGCAGTTCTTC
few	TRBV5-4	.	TRBJ1-2	CASSLGRGKNYGYTF	TGTGCCAGCAGCTTGGGTAGGGGGAAGAACTATGGCTACACCTTC
few	TRBV12-3/TRBV12-4	TRBD2	TRBJ2-7	CASRLGGDEQYF	TGTGCCAGCAGGCTGGGGGGGGACGAGCAGTACTTC
many	TRBV3-1	TRBD1	TRBJ2-3	CASSPRGDRGRRTDTQYF	TGTGCCAGCAGCCCCAGGGGCGACAGGGGGCGCCGCACAGATACGCAGTATTTT
few	TRBV10-3	TRBD1	TRBJ2-2	CAISMDRGEDGELFF	TGTGCCATCAGTATGGACAGGGGGGAAGACGGGGAGCTGTTTTTT
many	TRBV7-9	.	TRBJ2-1	CASSLPRGRGVNEQFF	TGTGCCAGCAGCTTACCGCGGGGTCGAGGGGTTAATGAGCAGTTCTTC
many	TRBV5-1	TRBD2	TRBJ2-3	CASSGPGLATDTQYF	TGCGCCAGCAGCGGTCCGGGACTAGCCACAGATACGCAGTATTTT
many	TRBV27	.	TRBJ2-1	CASSSPGRPYNEQFF	TGTGCCAGCAGTTCCCCGGGACGACCCTACAATGAGCAGTTCTTC
.	TRBV12-3/TRBV12-4	.	TRBJ2-7	CASSLRFTYEQYF	TGTGCCAGCAGTTTAAGGTTCACCTACGAGCAGTACTTC
few	TRBV20-1	.	TRBJ1-5	CSAMGGWGNQPQHF	TGCAGTGCTATGGGGGGCTGGGGCAATCAGCCCCAGCATTTT
.	TRBV20-1	.	TRBJ2-3	CSAPRGETDTQYF	TGCAGTGCACCCCGCGGGGAGACAGATACGCAGTATTTT
.	TRBV7-9	TRBD1	TRBJ2-5	CASSFRHTGGREETQYF	TGTGCCAGCAGCTTTCGGCACACAGGGGGAAGGGAGGAGACCCAGTACTTC
.	TRBV13	.	TRBJ2-3	CASSLEAGSRGDTQYF	TGTGCCAGCAGCTTAGAGGCAGGGTCAAGGGGGGATACGCAGTATTTT
.	TRBV20-1	.	TRBJ2-2	CSAASREDGELFF	TGCAGTGCCGCCAGCCGCGAGGACGGGGAGCTGTTTTTT
many	TRBV12-3/TRBV12-4	.	TRBJ2-3	CASSLGQGGTDTQYF	TGTGCCAGCAGTCTAGGCCAGGGTGGCACAGATACGCAGTATTTT
.	TRBV6-5	TRBD2	TRBJ2-3	CASSSLAGRDTDTQYF	TGTGCCAGCAGTTCACTAGCGGGACGAGACACAGATACGCAGTATTTT
.	TRBV7-9	.	TRBJ2-7	CASSLETIEQYF	TGTGCCAGCAGCTTAGAGACAATCGAGCAGTACTTC
many	TRBV5-5	.	TRBJ2-3	CASSARRSGTDTQYF	TGTGCCAGCAGCGCCCGAAGGTCGGGCACAGATACGCAGTATTTT
few	TRBV27	.	TRBJ2-1	CASSSIRDIRGNEQFF	TGTGCCAGCAGCAGCATCCGGGACATACGAGGGAATGAGCAGTTCTTC
.	TRBV5-1	TRBD2	TRBJ2-2	CASSVPLAGASTGELFF	TGCGCCAGCAGCGTACCACTAGCGGGAGCTAGCACCGGGGAGCTGTTTTTT
many	TRBV27	TRBD1	TRBJ2-7	CASRRQGSYEQYF	TGTGCCAGCAGAAGACAGGGTTCCTACGAGCAGTACTTC
.	TRBV6-5	.	TRBJ2-1	CASSYSGTPLYNEQFF	TGTGCCAGCAGTTATTCCGGGACCCCGCTCTACAATGAGCAGTTCTTC
once	TRBV2	.	TRBJ1-2	CAFSLWTYYGYTF	TGTGCCTTCAGTTTATGGACTTACTATGGCTACACCTTC
.	TRBV5-5	.	TRBJ2-1	CASSPSASRGHNEQFF	TGTGCCAGCAGCCCCTCGGCCTCGAGGGGACACAATGAGCAGTTCTTC
few	TRBV11-3	.	TRBJ2-1	CASSFFTGGEQFF	TGTGCCAGCAGCTTTTTTACCGGAGGGGAGCAGTTCTTC
few	TRBV6-4	TRBD2	TRBJ2-7	CASSDSGLAGVYEQYF	TGTGCCAGCAGTGACTCGGGACTAGCGGGAGTCTACGAGCAGTACTTC
few	TRBV10-3	TRBD1	TRBJ2-6	CAISPTGWGANVLTF	TGTGCCATCAGCCCGACAGGGTGGGGGGCCAACGTCCTGACTTTC